These 22 T cell receptor beta chains share one sample of origin, sequenced in a study of blood T cell repertoires in COVID-19. Generated by immunoSEQ multiplex PCR, the TCRdb table keeps only in-frame clones and is missing some. The sample lists roughly 130,000 clones, under 80% occurring once. Sample: peripheral blood. Receptors originate from a man older than 75 with acute or convalescent COVID-19.

This clone was seen a few times. The genes are TRBV27 and TRBJ1-6; 9 positions match TRBD1. CDR1 and CDR2 (germline): MNHEY, SMNVEV (reference sequence). The J segment lost 7 bases and the V segment lost 2 bases, leaving 6 bases of the junction unmatched. This CDR3 contains 16 residues. The CDR3 DNA is TGTGCCAGCAGTTTACTCGGGACAGGGCAAAATTCACCCCTCCACTTT. Translation gives CASSLLGTGQNSPLHF.

The chain carries TRBV5-1 and TRBJ1-2; D ambiguous. Per the germline V gene, CDR1 is SGHRS and CDR2 is YFSETQ. With 7 bases removed from V and 5 bases from J, the gap between germline ends came to 9 bases. This CDR3 spans 11 amino acids. The CDR3 DNA sequence: TGCGCCAGCGGTCAGGAATATGGCTACACCTTC. Translated, it gives CASGQEYGYTF.

The chain is built from TRBV15 and TRBJ2-7; 10 nucleotides agree with TRBD1. CDR1 and CDR2 from the germline V gene are LNHNV and YYDKDF (reference sequence). The CDR3 extends over 15 amino acids. After removal of 1 base from V and 1 base from J, the junction contained 1 base not matched to a gene. In DNA, the CDR3 is TGTGCCACCAGCAGAGGGACAGGGGGTTCCTACGAGCAGTACTTC. Protein product: CATSRGTGGSYEQYF.

This clone was observed once. The chain couples TRBV29-1 to TRBJ1-2; TRBD1 is a possible D gene (5 bases). Germline V lookup: CDR1 SQVTM, CDR2 ANQGSEA. This CDR3 spans 12 amino acids. Deletions cut 2 bases from V and 6 bases from J, with 10 bases between. The CDR3 loop is CSVETRRDGYTF. The CDR3 DNA reads as TGCAGCGTTGAAACCCGCAGGGATGGCTACACCTTC.

The chain combines TRBV5-1 with TRBJ2-3; the match to TRBD2 covers 16 bases. The CDR3 totals 16 residues. The germline gives CDR1 SGHRS, CDR2 YFSETQ. V shed 4 bases, J shed 4 bases, and the junction held 3 bases outside the gene matches. The DNA of the CDR3 is TGCGCCAGCAGCGGGACTAGCGGGGGGGCCCCAGATACGCAGTATTTT. The encoded protein is CASSGTSGGAPDTQYF.

Only a few counts were recorded for this clone. CDR3 bases: TGTGCCAGCAGCCCCCAAGAGGTAAACACTGAAGCTTTCTTT. Translation: CASSPQEVNTEAFF. The chain is built from TRBV11-2 and TRBJ1-1, with D hard to call. In germline, CDR1 is SGHAT, CDR2 FQNNGV. The V and J ends lost 5 bases and 2 bases respectively, with 12 bases between them. The CDR3 contains 14 residues.

Concerning this clone itself: Germline is not matched at one junction end, which may reflect a read error. The V gene is TRBV5-1, the J gene TRBJ1-6; D is unclear. Germline V CDR1 and CDR2: SGHRS, YFSETQ. The CDR3 has 15 amino acids. The DNA of the CDR3 is TGCGCCAGCAGTTTGGATGGCGGGAGTGGGTACTCCCTCCACTTT. Protein sequence: CASSLDGGSGYSLHF.

The chain employs TRBV6-1 and TRBJ2-5; maybe TRBD2 (7 bases). V gave up 2 bases and J gave up 4 bases, with 14 bases separating them. From germline, CDR1 is MNHNS and CDR2 SASEGT. CDR3 size: 15 residues. CDR3 in amino acids: CASSETRRGGETQYF. The DNA of the CDR3 is TGTGCCAGCAGTGAAACCCGAAGGGGGGGAGAGACCCAGTACTTC.

The chain combines TRBV5-1 with TRBJ2-1, with 9 nucleotides matching TRBD2. V shed 2 bases, J shed 5 bases, and the junction held 5 bases outside the gene matches. This CDR3 contains 15 residues. Germline CDR1 is SGHRS and CDR2 is YFSETQ. The CDR3 bases are TGCGCCAGCAGCTTACGACTAGCGGCGAACAATGAGCAGTTCTTC. This codes for CASSLRLAANNEQFF. Drawing the rest from reference TRBV5-1 and TRBJ2-1, the complete variable domain is KAGVTQTPRYLIKTRGQQVTLSCSPISGHRSVSWYQQTPGQGLQFLFEYFSETQRNKGNFPGRFSGRQFSNSRSEMNVSTLELGDSALYLCASSLRLAANNEQFFGPGTRLTVL.

The chain carries TRBV18 and TRBJ1-4; tentative D call: TRBD1 (5 bases). The CDR3 contains 15 residues. V was clipped by 6 bases and J by 8 bases, with 19 bases between them. From germline, CDR1 is KGHSH and CDR2 LQKENI. The CDR3 DNA is TGTGCCAGCTCCCGTGGGGACGGGAGGAACGAAAAACTGTTTTTT. Its protein product is CASSRGDGRNEKLFF.

The CDR3 is CASSSETQYF. CDR3 nucleotide sequence: TGTGCCAGCAGTTCGGAGACCCAGTACTTC. The chain uses TRBV28 and TRBJ2-5, with D unclear. The germline V gene has CDR1 MDHEN and CDR2 SYDVKM. The CDR3 has 10 amino acids. Trimming took off 4 bases at V and 5 bases at J, with 2 bases between the two ends.

This clone was observed once. The rearrangement uses TRBV24-1 and TRBJ2-1; tentatively, D is TRBD1 (6 bases). The CDR3 has 13 amino acids. Germline V gene data show CDR1 as KGHDR and CDR2 as SFDVKD. The V and J ends lost 7 bases and 3 bases respectively, with 9 bases between them. CDR3 in DNA: TGTGCCACCAGGGGACAACTCTACAATGAGCAGTTCTTC. This sequence encodes CATRGQLYNEQFF.

This chain connects TRBV7-9 to TRBJ2-2; D is unclear. V was trimmed by 11 bases and J by 4 bases, leaving 11 bases between them. The CDR3 totals 12 residues. Germline V CDR1 and CDR2: SEHNR, FQNEAQ (reference sequence). The CDR3 is CAAPPGTGELFF. The CDR3 DNA sequence: TGTGCCGCTCCACCAGGCACCGGGGAGCTGTTTTTT.

The genes are TRBV5-4 and TRBJ1-1, with TRBD1 identical over 7 bases. The V gene end was trimmed by 7 bases and the J gene end by 3 bases; junction bases not matched to a gene: 15. Looked up from germline, CDR1 is SGHNT and CDR2 is YYREEE (reference sequence). The CDR3 totals 16 residues. The CDR3 bases are TGTGCCAGCGCCTTTTGGACGACCGGGACAGACACTGAAGCTTTCTTT. Its translation: CASAFWTTGTDTEAFF.

V usage is TRBV28 and J usage is TRBJ2-3, with D possibly being TRBD2 (5 bases). The CDR3 is 13 amino acids. Trimming cost V 6 bases and J 2 bases, with 9 bases left between them. Germline CDR1 reads MDHEN; CDR2 reads SYDVKM. This CDR3 is CASSDYNTDTQYF. DNA of the CDR3: TGTGCCAGCAGCGACTATAACACAGATACGCAGTATTTT.

This chain links TRBV2 with TRBJ2-5; weak D call: TRBD2 (5 bases). The germline V gene has CDR1 SNHLY and CDR2 FYNNEI. The CDR3 consists of 14 residues. Trimming pared 7 bases from V and 5 bases from J, leaving 17 bases between. CDR3 nucleotide sequence: TGTGCCAGCAACGAGCTGGGGAGTTTGGAGACCCAGTACTTC. Its protein product is CASNELGSLETQYF.

The gene calls are TRBV6-5 and TRBJ1-2; D uncertain. The CDR3 is 13 amino acids. Germline V gene lookup returns CDR1 MNHEY and CDR2 SVGAGI. V shed 8 bases and J shed 8 bases, with 18 bases lying between them. The CDR3 loop is CASCGRVSLGYTF. The CDR3 nucleotides read TGTGCCAGCTGCGGGCGGGTCTCGTTAGGCTACACCTTC.

The CDR3, as DNA: TGTGCCAGCACTGGACTAGCGGGGGCAGCTGAGACCCAGTACTTC. Amino acid sequence: CASTGLAGAAETQYF. The rearrangement links TRBV28 to TRBJ2-5; TRBD2 matches at 13 bases. This CDR3 comprises 15 residues. V trimming: 7 bases; J trimming: 5 bases; junction bases outside the gene matches: 7. From germline, CDR1 is MDHEN and CDR2 SYDVKM.

This chain links TRBV2 with TRBJ2-5; 7 bases align to TRBD1. Unmatched junction bases numbered 11, after V lost 8 bases and J lost 5 bases. The germline gives CDR1 SNHLY, CDR2 FYNNEI. This CDR3 has 14 residues. In DNA, the CDR3 is TGTGCCAGCGGCCTAGGGGGACAGCGGGAGACCCAGTACTTC. Translated, it gives CASGLGGQRETQYF. Based on the CDR3 plus reference TRBV2 and TRBJ2-5, the full variable domain is EPEVTQTPSHQVTQMGQEVILRCVPISNHLYFYWYRQILGQKVEFLVSFYNNEISEKSEIFDDQFSVERPDGSNFTLKIRSTKLEDSAMYFCASGLGGQRETQYFGPGTRLLVL.

The rearrangement joins TRBV9 to TRBJ2-6; 9 bases match TRBD1. Germline CDR1 reads SGDLS; CDR2 reads YYNGEE. CDR3 length: 16 residues. Trimming removed 0 bases from V and 11 bases from J; junction bases left unmatched: 9. The CDR3 region is CASSVVRDREVHVLTF. CDR3 DNA: TGTGCCAGCAGCGTAGTTCGGGACAGGGAAGTTCACGTCCTGACTTTC.

The rearrangement joins TRBV7-2 to TRBJ1-1, with 9 bases lining up with TRBD1. The CDR3 is 14 amino acids. The junction had 6 bases not matched to a gene; V was cut back by 2 bases and J by 8 bases. CDR1 is SGHTA and CDR2 is FQGNSA in the germline V gene. CDR3: CASSLTGGILEAFF. The CDR3 region has the DNA TGTGCCAGCAGCTTAACAGGGGGCATTCTGGAAGCTTTCTTT.

V usage is TRBV4-2 and J usage is TRBJ2-7; TRBD2 might be the D (5 bases). This CDR3 spans 17 amino acids. Germline CDR1 is LGHNA and CDR2 is YNFKEQ. V was trimmed by 1 base and J by 0 bases, leaving 16 bases between them. CDR3 in DNA: TGTGCCAGCAGCCAAGCGAAAGTGGTCGGGGTCTCCTACGAGCAGTACTTC. This sequence encodes CASSQAKVVGVSYEQYF.